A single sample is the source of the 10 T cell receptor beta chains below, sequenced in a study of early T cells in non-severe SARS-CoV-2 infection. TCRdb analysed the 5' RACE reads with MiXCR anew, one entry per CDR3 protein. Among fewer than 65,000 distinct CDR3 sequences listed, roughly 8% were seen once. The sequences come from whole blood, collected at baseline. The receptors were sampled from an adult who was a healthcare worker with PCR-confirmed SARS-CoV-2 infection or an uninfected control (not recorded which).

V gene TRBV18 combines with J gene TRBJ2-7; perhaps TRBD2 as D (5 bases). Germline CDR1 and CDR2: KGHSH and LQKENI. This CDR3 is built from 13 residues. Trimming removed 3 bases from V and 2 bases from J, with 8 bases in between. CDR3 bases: TGTGCCAGCTCACCCCGGGGAACCTACGAGCAGTACTTC. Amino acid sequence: CASSPRGTYEQYF.

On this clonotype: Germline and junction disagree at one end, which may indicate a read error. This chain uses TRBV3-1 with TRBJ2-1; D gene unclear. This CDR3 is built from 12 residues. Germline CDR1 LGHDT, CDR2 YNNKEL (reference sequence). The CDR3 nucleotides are TGTACCAGCAGCCAAGTCACCCTAAGGGAGTTCTTC. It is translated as CTSSQVTLREFF.

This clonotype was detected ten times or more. The CDR3 nucleotides are TGTGCCAGTAGTATCGGGCCGTCAGGGGAGCTGTTTTTT. Protein: CASSIGPSGELFF. The V gene is TRBV19, the J gene TRBJ2-2; D gene uncertain. CDR1 and CDR2 (germline): LNHDA, SQIVND (reference sequence). CDR3 length: 13 residues. V was pared by 3 bases and J by 8 bases, with 10 bases between.

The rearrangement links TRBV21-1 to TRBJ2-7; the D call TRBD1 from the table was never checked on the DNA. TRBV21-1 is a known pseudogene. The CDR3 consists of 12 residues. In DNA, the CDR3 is TGTGCCAGCAGGGGACAGGGCTACGAGCAGTACTTC. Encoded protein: CASRGQGYEQYF.

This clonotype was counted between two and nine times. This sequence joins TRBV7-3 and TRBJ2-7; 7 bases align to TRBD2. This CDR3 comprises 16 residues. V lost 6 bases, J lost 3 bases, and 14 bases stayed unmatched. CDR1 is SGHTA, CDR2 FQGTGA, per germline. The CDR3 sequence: CASRESGLRLGYEQYF. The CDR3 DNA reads TGTGCCAGCAGAGAATCGGGACTAAGACTGGGCTACGAGCAGTACTTC.

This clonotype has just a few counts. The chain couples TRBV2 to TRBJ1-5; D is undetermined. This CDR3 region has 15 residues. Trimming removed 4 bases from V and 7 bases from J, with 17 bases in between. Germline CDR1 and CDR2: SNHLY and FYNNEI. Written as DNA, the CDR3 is TGTGCCAGCAGTGCTACTCCAGGACTCTCCCAGCCCCAGCATTTT. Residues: CASSATPGLSQPQHF.

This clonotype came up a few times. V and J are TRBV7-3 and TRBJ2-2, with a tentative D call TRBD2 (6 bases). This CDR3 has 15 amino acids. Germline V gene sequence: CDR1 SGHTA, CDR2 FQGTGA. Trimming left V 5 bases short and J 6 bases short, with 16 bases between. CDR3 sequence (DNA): TGTGCCAGCAGCCCCGGCGGGACGAGGGCCGGGGAGCTGTTTTTT. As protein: CASSPGGTRAGELFF.

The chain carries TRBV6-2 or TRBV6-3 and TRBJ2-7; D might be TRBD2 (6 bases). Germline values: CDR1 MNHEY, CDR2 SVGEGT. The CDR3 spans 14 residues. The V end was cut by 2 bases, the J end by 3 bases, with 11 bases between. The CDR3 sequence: CASSYTAGIYEQYF. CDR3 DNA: TGTGCCAGCAGTTACACTGCGGGGATCTACGAGCAGTACTTC.

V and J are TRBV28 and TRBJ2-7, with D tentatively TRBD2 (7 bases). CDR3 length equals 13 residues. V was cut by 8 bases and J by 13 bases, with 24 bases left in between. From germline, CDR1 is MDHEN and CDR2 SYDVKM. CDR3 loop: CASETGASGPPYF. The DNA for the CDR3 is TGTGCCAGCGAGACGGGGGCTAGCGGACCACCCTACTTC.

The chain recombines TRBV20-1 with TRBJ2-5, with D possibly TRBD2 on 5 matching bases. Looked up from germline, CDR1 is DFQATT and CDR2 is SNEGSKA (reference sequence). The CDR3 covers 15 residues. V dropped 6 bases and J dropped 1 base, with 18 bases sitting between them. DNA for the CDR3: TGCAGTGCAAAGCTGCGGGTCGGGCTCCAAGAGACCCAGTACTTC. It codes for CSAKLRVGLQETQYF.